These 22 T cell receptor beta chains came from one sample sequenced in a study of blood T cell repertoires in COVID-19. TCRdb's copy holds only in-frame clones and misses some; the assay was immunoSEQ multiplex PCR. The repertoire has some 110,000 clones, roughly 90% of them found once; the top ten carry approximately 2%. Sequences were obtained from peripheral blood. The receptors were sampled from a man in his fifties or sixties with COVID-19, enrolled during active disease.

The V call is TRBV7-2, the J call TRBJ2-1, with 10 bases fitting TRBD2. The CDR3 has 18 amino acids. V was clipped by 2 bases and J by 0 bases; unmatched bases: 7. The germline gives CDR1 SGHTA, CDR2 FQGNSA. CDR3 coding DNA: TGTGCCAGCAGCTTAAAACTAGCGGGGATAGGCTCCTACAATGAGCAGTTCTTC. Translating gives CASSLKLAGIGSYNEQFF.

V usage is TRBV6-1 and J usage is TRBJ1-3; 7 bases align to TRBD1. Trimming removed 4 bases from V and 0 bases from J; junction bases left unmatched: 6. CDR3 size: 16 residues. Germline V CDR1 and CDR2: MNHNS, SASEGT. This chain's CDR3 is CASSGQGPGSGNTIYF. Here the CDR3 DNA reads TGTGCCAGCAGTGGACAGGGACCAGGCTCTGGAAACACCATATATTTT.

The CDR3 loop reads CASSLRDSGGDTQYF. DNA of the CDR3: TGCGCCAGCAGCTTGCGCGACTCGGGGGGAGATACGCAGTATTTT. The chain carries TRBV5-1 and TRBJ2-3, with TRBD2 matching 7 bases. The CDR3 consists of 15 residues. J gave up 5 bases and V 1 base, and 7 bases lay outside the gene matches. From germline, CDR1 is SGHRS and CDR2 YFSETQ.

The rearrangement uses TRBV29-1 and TRBJ2-3; 8 bases fit TRBD2. V lost 7 bases and J lost 1; bases outside the gene matches: 7. This CDR3 spans 14 amino acids. Germline V lookup: CDR1 SQVTM, CDR2 ANQGSEA. The CDR3 is CSALWREGTDTQYF. CDR3 nucleotide sequence: TGCAGCGCTCTCTGGCGGGAGGGCACAGATACGCAGTATTTT.

This clone was counted once. This chain links TRBV28 with TRBJ1-2; D gene ambiguous. This CDR3 has 14 amino acids. The V and J ends lost 4 bases and 4 bases respectively, with 13 bases between them. Germline CDR1 reads MDHEN; CDR2 reads SYDVKM. The CDR3 spells CASSSWTDFYGYTF. CDR3 bases: TGTGCCAGCAGTTCCTGGACGGACTTCTATGGCTACACCTTC.

V is TRBV2 and J is TRBJ1-4; D gene uncertain. The ends were cut back, 7 bases at V and 4 bases at J, with 4 bases in the middle. Germline V gives CDR1 SNHLY, CDR2 FYNNEI. The CDR3 extends over 11 amino acids. As DNA, the CDR3 is TGTGCCAGCATAGATAATGAAAAACTGTTTTTT. As protein: CASIDNEKLFF.

The rearrangement joins TRBV23-1 to TRBJ2-1; 8 nucleotides align to TRBD2. TRBV23-1 is labeled an ORF, and its function is uncertain. J lost 7 bases, V lost 2 bases, and 16 bases had no gene match. The CDR3 is 18 residues long. The CDR3 bases are TGCGCCAGCAGTCAAAAGAGTAGCGGGACCCGAACGTGGAATGAGCAGTTCTTC. Protein product: CASSQKSSGTRTWNEQFF.

This clone came up once. This chain links TRBV7-2 with TRBJ2-6, with a possible D match to TRBD1 (6 bases). Germline CDR1 and CDR2: SGHTA and FQGNSA. The ends were cut back, 5 bases at V and 2 bases at J, with 10 bases in the middle. The CDR3 totals 15 residues. The CDR3 DNA is TGTGCCAGCAGCAGAGCAGGGGCTGGGGCCAACGTCCTGACTTTC. Translation: CASSRAGAGANVLTF.

V and J are TRBV19 and TRBJ1-6; D is possibly TRBD1 (6 bases). There are 13 residues in the CDR3. The germline V gene encodes CDR1 LNHDA and CDR2 SQIVND (reference sequence). V lost 7 bases, J lost 8 bases, and 12 bases lay in between. For the CDR3, the DNA is TGTGCCAGTAAAGAGACAGGTGATTCACCCCTCCACTTT. Residues: CASKETGDSPLHF.

CDR3 DNA: TGTGCCAGCAGTTTTAGCGGGAAAACAGATACGCAGTATTTT. Protein: CASSFSGKTDTQYF. The chain has TRBV28 and TRBJ2-3; the match to TRBD2 covers 8 bases. Losses at the gene ends were 3 bases for V and 3 bases for J; bases not matched to a gene: 2. The CDR3 consists of 14 residues. Germline CDR1 reads MDHEN; CDR2 reads SYDVKM.

This clone has a handful of counts. The CDR3 loop is CASRSEGGSYEQYF. The DNA for the CDR3 is TGCGCCAGCAGATCGGAGGGAGGGAGCTACGAGCAGTACTTC. The chain has TRBV5-1 and TRBJ2-7; 7 bases agree with TRBD2. V was clipped by 5 bases and J by 3 bases; unmatched bases: 8. This CDR3 contains 14 residues. The germline V gene has CDR1 SGHRS and CDR2 YFSETQ.

The CDR3 is CASSIQGGNIQYF. CDR3 DNA: TGTGCCAGTAGTATCCAGGGCGGTAACATTCAGTACTTC. The rearrangement uses TRBV19 and TRBJ2-4; tentatively, D is TRBD1 (5 bases). V lost 3 bases and J lost 7, with 10 bases in between. This CDR3 spans 13 amino acids. Germline V gene lookup returns CDR1 LNHDA and CDR2 SQIVND (reference sequence). Using reference TRBV19 and TRBJ2-4 for the parts outside the CDR3, the full variable domain is DGGITQSPKYLFRKEGQNVTLSCEQNLNHDAMYWYRQDPGQGLRLIYYSQIVNDFQKGDIAEGYSVSREKKESFPLTVTSAQKNPTAFYLCASSIQGGNIQYFGAGTRLSVL.

The chain links TRBV6-5 to TRBJ1-2, with D possibly being TRBD1 (6 bases). CDR1 and CDR2 from the germline V gene are MNHEY and SVGAGI. V shed 6 bases and J shed 2 bases, with 13 bases lying between them. The CDR3 consists of 14 residues. CDR3: CASSPRTANYGYTF. The CDR3 region has the DNA TGTGCCAGCAGCCCCCGGACAGCGAACTATGGCTACACCTTC.

The genes are TRBV19 and TRBJ2-5; the match to TRBD1 covers 10 bases. Trimming at V came to 5 bases and at J to 5 bases, leaving 8 bases not matched to a gene. Germline CDR1 LNHDA, CDR2 SQIVND (reference sequence). This CDR3 has 15 residues. Here the CDR3 DNA reads TGTGCCAGTAGTTTTCGGGACAGGGGACCCGAGACCCAGTACTTC. Translated, it gives CASSFRDRGPETQYF. The full variable domain, completed using reference TRBV19 and TRBJ2-5, is DGGITQSPKYLFRKEGQNVTLSCEQNLNHDAMYWYRQDPGQGLRLIYYSQIVNDFQKGDIAEGYSVSREKKESFPLTVTSAQKNPTAFYLCASSFRDRGPETQYFGPGTRLLVL.

The chain is built from TRBV21-1 and TRBJ2-7; the DNA was not used to check the table's D call, TRBD1. TRBV21-1 is a documented pseudogene. The CDR3 runs to 17 residues. Here the CDR3 DNA reads TGTACCAGCAGCATATACTTTAGGGGGCGAATTTACTACGAGCAGTACTTC. It specifies CTSSIYFRGRIYYEQYF.

The chain is built from TRBV18 and TRBJ1-2; D possibly corresponds to TRBD1 (6 bases). Germline V gene data show CDR1 as KGHSH and CDR2 as LQKENI. V gave up 4 bases and J gave up 1 base, with 13 bases separating them. This CDR3 region has 15 residues. The CDR3 DNA sequence: TGTGCCAGCTCACTCTCCGGGACATATAACTATGGCTACACCTTC. This codes for CASSLSGTYNYGYTF. The full variable domain, with the rest looked up from reference TRBV18 and TRBJ1-2, is NAGVMQNPRHLVRRRGQEARLRCSPMKGHSHVYWYRQLPEEGLKFMVYLQKENIIDESGMPKERFSAEFPKEGPSILRIQQVVRGDSAAYFCASSLSGTYNYGYTFGSGTRLTVV.

The V call is TRBV19, the J call TRBJ1-2; tentatively, D is TRBD1 (5 bases). In germline, CDR1 is LNHDA, CDR2 SQIVND (reference sequence). The CDR3 is made up of 13 amino acids. V shed 7 bases and J shed 4 bases, with 13 bases lying between them. CDR3 loop: CASTSGRAYGYTF. The DNA of the CDR3 is TGTGCCAGTACCTCGGGCAGGGCCTATGGCTACACCTTC. Variable domain in full (rest from reference TRBV19 and TRBJ1-2): DGGITQSPKYLFRKEGQNVTLSCEQNLNHDAMYWYRQDPGQGLRLIYYSQIVNDFQKGDIAEGYSVSREKKESFPLTVTSAQKNPTAFYLCASTSGRAYGYTFGSGTRLTVV.

The chain employs TRBV18 and TRBJ2-1; 10 nucleotides match TRBD2. Germline V gene data show CDR1 as KGHSH and CDR2 as LQKENI. Trimming took 3 bases from V and 3 from J; bases not matched to a gene: 2. CDR3 length equals 15 residues. This CDR3 reads CASSPGTSDYNEQFF. The CDR3 DNA reads TGTGCCAGCTCACCCGGGACTAGCGACTACAATGAGCAGTTCTTC. Filled out from reference TRBV18 and TRBJ2-1, the complete variable domain reads NAGVMQNPRHLVRRRGQEARLRCSPMKGHSHVYWYRQLPEEGLKFMVYLQKENIIDESGMPKERFSAEFPKEGPSILRIQQVVRGDSAAYFCASSPGTSDYNEQFFGPGTRLTVL.

The genes are TRBV4-2 and TRBJ2-3, with 10 bases fitting TRBD1. The CDR3 length is 16 residues. The V segment lost 6 bases and the J segment 1 base; nucleotides outside the gene matches: 7. Per the germline V gene, CDR1 is LGHNA and CDR2 is YNFKEQ. The CDR3 nucleotides are TGTGCCAGCAGTGTATCCGGGACAGGGGGCACAGATACGCAGTATTTT. Amino acid sequence: CASSVSGTGGTDTQYF.

This chain links TRBV6-5 with TRBJ2-7, with a weak D call TRBD1 (6 bases). Per germline, CDR1 MNHEY and CDR2 SVGAGI. Trimming took 5 bases from V and 0 from J, leaving 11 bases between them. The CDR3 has 14 residues. The CDR3 DNA sequence: TGTGCCAGCAGTAAATCACAGGGCTCCTACGAGCAGTACTTC. It translates to CASSKSQGSYEQYF.

This clone was seen a single time. The CDR3 DNA is TGTGCCAGCTCGGAGAAGGCGGGAGCCGAGACCCAGTACTTC. Residues: CASSEKAGAETQYF. This chain connects TRBV18 to TRBJ2-5; TRBD2 agrees at 7 bases. Trimming removed 6 bases from V and 5 bases from J; junction bases left unmatched: 9. Germline CDR1 and CDR2: KGHSH and LQKENI. The CDR3 covers 14 residues. Together with reference TRBV18 and TRBJ2-5, the CDR3 gives the full variable domain: NAGVMQNPRHLVRRRGQEARLRCSPMKGHSHVYWYRQLPEEGLKFMVYLQKENIIDESGMPKERFSAEFPKEGPSILRIQQVVRGDSAAYFCASSEKAGAETQYFGPGTRLLVL.

The CDR3 nucleotides read TGCAGCGGTGGTCCGGCAGATACGCAGTATTTT. Translation: CSGGPADTQYF. V gene TRBV29-1 combines with J gene TRBJ2-3, with D uncertain. In germline, CDR1 is SQVTM, CDR2 ANQGSEA. This CDR3 is 11 amino acids long. The V end lost 7 bases, the J end lost 4 bases, and 9 bases lay between the germline ends.